The T cell receptor (beta chain) under discussion was sequenced for a study of blood T cells in healthy people across ages. V trimming: 6 bases; J trimming: 7 bases; junction bases outside the gene matches: 11. Per the germline V gene, CDR1 is DFQATT and CDR2 is SNEGSKA (reference sequence). The CDR3 runs to 14 residues. Next came a second PCR, run for about 7 to 12 cycles, which used a sample-barcoded 5' primer along with a J-beta primer mix. TCRdb re-derived calls from the 5' RACE reads in MiXCR, one entry per CDR3 protein. There are about 930,000 distinct CDR3 sequences in the sample; 25% to 30% occur only once, and 10% lies in the top ten. The same data also went into a second study, on T cells of mothers and their children.

V and J are TRBV20-1 and TRBJ2-2, with 7 bases matching TRBD2. The receptor was derived from a middle-aged woman in good health. The sequencing input was blood. The CDR3 nucleotides read TGCAGTGCGAGGACGGGGCTAGCGGTCGGGGAGCTGTTTTTT. Its protein is CSARTGLAVGELFF.